The 29 T cell receptor beta chains below come from one sample, sequenced in a study of cytomegalovirus exposure and HLA in healthy donors. This PCR relied on a set of 60 Vbeta primers and 13 Jbeta primers. Using immunoSEQ multiplex PCR, the repertoire was profiled, and TCRdb retains in-frame clones only, with some absent. The data show under 200,000 clones, with approximately 84% seen just once and roughly 6.3% held by the top ten. Sample: PBMCs. Receptor source: a male donor in good health and CMV-seropositive.

This chain uses TRBV10-3 with TRBJ1-3; D not resolved. V lost 6 bases and J 4 bases, leaving 16 bases between the germline ends. The CDR3 totals 15 residues. Looked up from germline, CDR1 is ENHRY and CDR2 is SYGVKD. CDR3 region: CAISREGGPGNTIYF. The CDR3 nucleotides are TGTGCCATCAGCCGCGAGGGAGGCCCCGGAAACACCATATATTTT.

The chain combines TRBV11-3 with TRBJ2-1, with 10 bases lining up with TRBD2. The CDR3 is 17 residues long. The trim removed 7 bases at V and 1 base at J, leaving 10 bases unmatched. Germline values: CDR1 SGHNT, CDR2 YENEEA. This CDR3 reads CASTSGRAAPSYNEQFF. CDR3 bases: TGTGCCAGCACAAGCGGGAGGGCCGCCCCTTCCTACAATGAGCAGTTCTTC.

The chain carries TRBV28 and TRBJ2-7; the D is unclear. Trimming took off 0 bases at V and 9 bases at J, with 15 bases between the two ends. This CDR3 is 14 amino acids long. Germline CDR1 is MDHEN and CDR2 is SYDVKM. The CDR3 loop is CASSLWSSEVTQYF. The CDR3 DNA sequence: TGTGCCAGCAGTTTATGGTCCAGCGAAGTGACGCAGTACTTC.

V gene TRBV5-1 combines with J gene TRBJ1-4; a possible D gene is TRBD1 (6 bases). Looked up from germline, CDR1 is SGHRS and CDR2 is YFSETQ. The ends were cut back, 2 bases at V and 4 bases at J, with 9 bases in the middle. The CDR3 extends over 14 amino acids. The CDR3 sequence is CASSLTGFNEKLFF. The CDR3 DNA reads TGCGCCAGCAGCTTAACAGGGTTTAATGAAAAACTGTTTTTT.

V and J are TRBV28 and TRBJ1-5; D gene unclear. With 7 bases removed from V and 2 bases from J, the gap between germline ends came to 15 bases. The CDR3 sequence is 15 residues long. Germline values: CDR1 MDHEN, CDR2 SYDVKM. This CDR3 is CASNRGVEGNQPQHF. The CDR3 nucleotides are TGTGCCAGCAATCGGGGTGTAGAAGGCAATCAGCCCCAGCATTTT. Combining the CDR3 with reference TRBV28 and TRBJ1-5 gives the whole variable domain DVKVTQSSRYLVKRTGEKVFLECVQDMDHENMFWYRQDPGLGLRLIYFSYDVKMKEKGDIPEGYSVSREKKERFSLILESASTNQTSMYLCASNRGVEGNQPQHFGDGTRLSIL.

The chain couples TRBV9 to TRBJ2-5; 7 positions agree with TRBD2. Germline-derived CDR1 and CDR2 are SGDLS and YYNGEE. This CDR3 contains 16 residues. Trimming took 5 bases from V and 0 from J; bases not matched to a gene: 10. The CDR3 bases are TGTGCCAGCAGTAAGGGAGGGAGGGTGTACCAAGAGACCCAGTACTTC. It is translated as CASSKGGRVYQETQYF.

The rearrangement links TRBV25-1 to TRBJ1-3; D is ambiguous. Germline V CDR1 and CDR2: MGHDK, SYGVNS. Between the trimmed V and J ends, which lost 4 bases and 0 bases, there was a span of 7 bases. This CDR3 region has 14 residues. CDR3 sequence: CASSGEFSGNTIYF. The CDR3, as DNA: TGTGCCAGCAGTGGGGAGTTCTCTGGAAACACCATATATTTT.

The CDR3 DNA is TGTGCCAGCAGCCCAGCGCTAGCGGACACCGGGGAGCTGTTTTTT. Translated: CASSPALADTGELFF. The gene calls are TRBV7-8 and TRBJ2-2; 7 positions agree with TRBD2. The CDR3 loop spans 15 amino acids. CDR1 SGHVS and CDR2 FQNEAQ come from the germline V gene. V lost 5 bases to trimming and J lost 3 bases; unmatched junction nucleotides: 6. Full variable domain (outside the CDR3, taken from reference TRBV7-8 and TRBJ2-2): GAGVSQSPRYKVAKRGQDVALRCDPISGHVSLFWYQQALGQGPEFLTYFQNEAQLDKSGLPSDRFFAERPEGSVSTLKIQRTQQEDSAVYLCASSPALADTGELFFGEGSRLTVL.

A single count supports this clone. V and J are TRBV28 and TRBJ2-5, with D hard to call. The germline CDR1 and CDR2 sequences are MDHEN and SYDVKM. The CDR3 extends over 12 amino acids. V was trimmed by 8 bases and J by 2 bases, leaving 9 bases between them. This chain's CDR3 is CASGLRQETQYF. In nucleotides, the CDR3 is TGTGCCAGCGGCTTAAGACAAGAGACCCAGTACTTC.

A single count supports this clone. The rearrangement uses TRBV7-9 and TRBJ2-1, with 12 nucleotides matching TRBD2. CDR1 is SEHNR, CDR2 FQNEAQ, per germline (reference sequence). This CDR3 is 14 amino acids long. With 8 bases clipped from V and 5 bases from J, the junction kept 4 bases outside the gene matches. Here the CDR3 reads CASSTSGRNNEQFF. Written as DNA, the CDR3 is TGTGCCAGCTCCACTAGCGGGAGGAACAATGAGCAGTTCTTC.

V is TRBV6-4 and J is TRBJ2-3; D ambiguous. The V end was cut by 3 bases, the J end by 2 bases, with 9 bases between. The CDR3 is 14 amino acids. CDR1 MRHNA and CDR2 SNTAGT come from the germline V gene. The CDR3 loop reads CASSDGQFTDTQYF. CDR3 DNA sequence: TGTGCCAGCAGTGATGGGCAGTTCACAGATACGCAGTATTTT.

The V gene is TRBV7-2, the J gene TRBJ2-3; TRBD1 matches 7 bases. Germline V gene sequence: CDR1 SGHTA, CDR2 FQGNSA. After removal of 10 bases from V and 2 bases from J, the junction contained 12 bases not matched to a gene. The CDR3 loop spans 15 amino acids. CDR3 nucleotide sequence: TGTGCCACCCCGGCCCGGGACAGACCCACAGATACGCAGTATTTT. Amino acid sequence: CATPARDRPTDTQYF.

The V call is TRBV6-5, the J call TRBJ2-5; TRBD2 matches 14 bases. The CDR3 is 16 residues long. Germline values: CDR1 MNHEY, CDR2 SVGAGI. With V trimmed by 4 bases and J by 5 bases, 6 bases remained unmatched. The CDR3, as DNA: TGTGCCAGCAGTTTTCGACTAGCGGGAGGGGAGGAGACCCAGTACTTC. This translates into CASSFRLAGGEETQYF.

V and J are TRBV27 and TRBJ2-7; 10 nucleotides line up with TRBD1. V lost 4 bases, J lost 4 bases, and 7 bases stayed unmatched. Germline V CDR1 and CDR2: MNHEY, SMNVEV (reference sequence). The CDR3 totals 15 residues. The CDR3 DNA follows: TGTGCCAGCAGTTCCGCCGGGACAGGGGATTACGAGCAGTACTTC. Translation: CASSSAGTGDYEQYF.

This clone was counted a single time. V gene TRBV27 combines with J gene TRBJ1-2; weak D call: TRBD1 (6 bases). V lost 6 bases, J lost 7 bases, and 18 bases lay in between. The CDR3 sequence is 14 residues long. Germline lookup yields CDR1 MNHEY and CDR2 SMNVEV (reference sequence). The CDR3 protein is CASSPQGPRAGYTF. The CDR3, as DNA: TGTGCCAGCAGCCCCCAGGGGCCCAGGGCTGGCTACACCTTC.

V and J are TRBV7-9 and TRBJ2-7; no firm D call. V was trimmed by 1 base and J by 3 bases, leaving 4 bases between them. Germline CDR1 is SEHNR and CDR2 is FQNEAQ (reference sequence). This CDR3 comprises 12 residues. The CDR3, as DNA: TGTGCCAGCAGCTTAGTGCGCTACGAGCAGTACTTC. Encoded protein: CASSLVRYEQYF.

This clone has only a few counts. CDR3 nucleotide sequence: TGTGCCAGCAGCCGGACTAGCGGGACCGGGGAGCTGTTTTTT. Encoded protein: CASSRTSGTGELFF. V gene TRBV11-3 combines with J gene TRBJ2-2; 11 bases line up with TRBD2. V lost 5 bases, J lost 5 bases, and 1 base stayed unmatched. There are 14 residues in the CDR3. Germline CDR1 SGHNT, CDR2 YENEEA.

This clone was seen a single time. The chain couples TRBV5-4 to TRBJ2-5, with 11 nucleotides matching TRBD1. The CDR3 contains 14 residues. With V trimmed by 4 bases and J by 5 bases, 4 bases remained unmatched. Germline V gene data show CDR1 as SGHNT and CDR2 as YYREEE (reference sequence). CDR3 sequence reads: CASSLDRGQETQYF. Written as DNA, the CDR3 is TGTGCCAGCAGCCTGGACAGGGGGCAGGAGACCCAGTACTTC.

This clone has more than one count but fewer than ten. The chain employs TRBV5-1 and TRBJ1-2, with 10 bases aligning to TRBD1. Trimming at V came to 3 bases and at J to 1 base, leaving 3 bases not matched to a gene. CDR1 is SGHRS and CDR2 is YFSETQ in the germline V gene. This CDR3 region has 15 residues. CDR3 amino acids: CASSSTGGNNYGYTF. CDR3 nucleotide sequence: TGCGCCAGCAGCTCGACAGGGGGCAATAACTATGGCTACACCTTC.

About this clone: At one end, the junction sequence differs from germline, possibly due to a read error. The chain carries TRBV7-9 and TRBJ2-3; TRBD2 is a possible D gene (6 bases). There are 16 residues in the CDR3. CDR1 and CDR2 from the germline V gene are SEHNR and FQNEAQ (reference sequence). The DNA of the CDR3 is TGTTCCAGCAGCTTAACGCGGGCTAGCGACACAGATACGCAGTATTTT. Protein: CSSSLTRASDTDTQYF.

J is TRBJ2-1 and V is TRBV7-6; no reliable D call. The CDR3 contains 15 residues. V lost 5 bases and J lost 5, with 16 bases in between. Germline CDR1 and CDR2: SGHVS and FNYEAQ. The CDR3 region has the DNA TGTGCCAGCAGCACCCCCCCGGCTAGTCACAATGAGCAGTTCTTC. As protein: CASSTPPASHNEQFF.

This clone has only a few counts. This chain joins TRBV18 and TRBJ2-7; the D gene is possibly TRBD2 (5 bases). Germline V gives CDR1 KGHSH, CDR2 LQKENI. The CDR3 runs to 12 residues. The V gene lost 2 bases and the J gene lost 5 bases, with 7 bases spanning the gap. The CDR3 DNA is TGTGCCAGCTCACCAAACGGGAACGAGCAGTACTTC. This gives the protein CASSPNGNEQYF.

The CDR3 sequence is CASSLGPVQETQYF. Here the CDR3 DNA reads TGTGCCAGCAGCTTAGGCCCGGTCCAAGAGACCCAGTACTTC. This rearrangement joins TRBV7-2 to TRBJ2-5; D is undetermined. The CDR3 totals 14 residues. In germline, CDR1 is SGHTA, CDR2 FQGNSA. Trimming removed 1 base from V and 1 base from J, with 7 bases in between. The complete variable domain, with remaining parts taken from reference TRBV7-2 and TRBJ2-5, reads GAGVSQSPSNKVTEKGKDVELRCDPISGHTALYWYRQSLGQGLEFLIYFQGNSAPDKSGLPSDRFSAERTGGSVSTLTIQRTQQEDSAVYLCASSLGPVQETQYFGPGTRLLVL.

The rearrangement joins TRBV5-1 to TRBJ2-6; 12 bases align to TRBD2. Germline lookup yields CDR1 SGHRS and CDR2 YFSETQ. The V gene end was trimmed by 4 bases and the J gene end by 0 bases; junction bases not matched to a gene: 8. There are 19 residues in the CDR3. The CDR3 nucleotides read TGCGCCAGCAGCCACGGACTAGCGGGGCTTACCTCTGGGGCCAACGTCCTGACTTTC. This sequence encodes CASSHGLAGLTSGANVLTF.

The V gene is TRBV7-6, the J gene TRBJ2-2; 8 bases match TRBD2. The V gene's germline CDR1 is SGHVS and CDR2 FNYEAQ. V was clipped by 3 bases and J by 1 base; unmatched bases: 4. The CDR3 spans 16 residues. Here the CDR3 reads CASSFVAGLNTGELFF. CDR3 in DNA: TGTGCCAGCAGCTTTGTAGCGGGGCTGAACACCGGGGAGCTGTTTTTT.

This clone appeared once. V usage is TRBV27 and J usage is TRBJ2-3; D uncertain. The V end was cut by 6 bases, the J end by 2 bases, with 3 bases between. Per germline, CDR1 MNHEY and CDR2 SMNVEV (reference sequence). The CDR3 is made up of 11 amino acids. CDR3 in amino acids: CASRYTDTQYF. The DNA of the CDR3 is TGTGCCAGCAGGTACACAGATACGCAGTATTTT.

The J gene is TRBJ2-7, the V gene TRBV29-1; a possible D gene is TRBD2 (6 bases). The V and J ends lost 2 bases and 2 bases respectively, with 13 bases between them. The CDR3 is 14 residues long. The germline CDR1 and CDR2 sequences are SQVTM and ANQGSEA. CDR3 sequence (DNA): TGCAGCGTTGAACTAGCGAGAATTCCCTACGAGCAGTACTTC. Translation gives CSVELARIPYEQYF.

This clone was observed a single time. This CDR3 is CASSSVNTEAFF. CDR3 DNA: TGTGCCAGCTCAAGCGTGAACACTGAAGCTTTCTTT. The rearrangement links TRBV18 to TRBJ1-1; no clear D gene. The CDR3 has 12 residues. Trimming cost V 5 bases and J 0 bases, with 4 bases left between them. Per germline, CDR1 KGHSH and CDR2 LQKENI. The variable domain in full, with the rest retrieved from reference TRBV18 and TRBJ1-1, is NAGVMQNPRHLVRRRGQEARLRCSPMKGHSHVYWYRQLPEEGLKFMVYLQKENIIDESGMPKERFSAEFPKEGPSILRIQQVVRGDSAAYFCASSSVNTEAFFGQGTRLTVV.

This clone was picked up a small number of times. The rearrangement links TRBV5-1 to TRBJ2-1; 7 nucleotides match TRBD1. Trimming at V came to 2 bases and at J to 4 bases, leaving 6 bases not matched to a gene. The CDR3 contains 15 residues. Germline V CDR1 and CDR2: SGHRS, YFSETQ. The CDR3 is CASSFNRGLYNEQFF. The CDR3 DNA reads TGCGCCAGCAGCTTCAACAGGGGATTGTACAATGAGCAGTTCTTC.